The clone carrying this T cell receptor (beta chain) was seen more than once but under ten times. Its cognate antigen is unknown. These data are taken from a study of healthy donors' naive CD4 and CD8 T cells. Study observations and caveats: Negatively charged CDR3s marked CD8+ lineage; positively charged CDR3s marked CD4+ lineage. Most V and J genes were reportedly biased between naive CD4+ and CD8+ cells. Bulk sequencing left alpha and beta chains unpaired.

V lost 3 bases, J lost 5 bases, and 0 bases stayed unmatched. There are 13 residues in the CDR3. From germline, CDR1 is LNHDA and CDR2 SQIVND (reference sequence). A linear amplification protocol produced the TCR libraries from 500 ng of total RNA. TCRdb passed the reads through MiXCR, listing each CDR3 protein once. The repertoire consists of around 200,000 distinct CDR3 sequences, with about 76% occurring once and the leading ten covering about 2.3%. Sorting defined naive CD4+ as CD4+CD8-CD45RO-CD45RA+ and naive CD8+ as CD8+CD4-CD45RA+CD27bright. V is TRBV19 and J is TRBJ1-5; 8 bases are shared with TRBD1. This TCR came from a pool of human donors in good health; the sample pools cells from several healthy donors. The specimen sequenced was naive CD4+ and CD8+ T cells sorted from blood, pooled from several donors. The CDR3 nucleotides are TGTGCCAGTAGTATGGACAGGGATCAGCCCCAGCATTTT. Amino acids: CASSMDRDQPQHF.